The next 23 T cell receptor beta chains were all read from a single sample in a study of cytomegalovirus exposure and HLA in healthy donors. It was with 60 Vbeta and 13 Jbeta primers that the PCR ran. The repertoire was sequenced with immunoSEQ multiplex PCR; TCRdb's copy has only in-frame clones and lacks some. The top ten clones hold roughly 11% of a sample with 89,000 or so clones, 75% to 85% of them seen once. What was sequenced was PBMCs. Source of these receptors: a man between 18 and 29 years old in good health and CMV-seropositive.

The rearrangement uses TRBV5-1 and TRBJ2-3, with a possible D match to TRBD2 (5 bases). Trimming took 0 bases from V and 6 from J, leaving 8 bases between them. CDR1 and CDR2 from the germline V gene are SGHRS and YFSETQ. The CDR3 length is 13 residues. CDR3 in amino acids: CASSLAASDTQYF. Written as DNA, the CDR3 is TGCGCCAGCAGCTTGGCGGCTAGCGATACGCAGTATTTT.

The chain employs TRBV4-2 and TRBJ2-7; perhaps TRBD2 as D (6 bases). The germline gives CDR1 LGHNA, CDR2 YNFKEQ. The CDR3 is 15 residues long. V was clipped by 1 base and J by 5 bases, with 15 bases between them. CDR3 region: CASSQGEWGGDEQYF. The CDR3 coding sequence is TGTGCCAGCAGCCAAGGTGAATGGGGAGGCGACGAGCAGTACTTC.

The chain employs TRBV6-1 and TRBJ2-7, with D maybe TRBD2 (5 bases). This CDR3 is built from 14 residues. CDR1 is MNHNS and CDR2 is SASEGT in the germline V gene. Trimming took 4 bases from V and 0 from J, leaving 10 bases between them. The CDR3 loop reads CASSASLVSYEQYF. CDR3 in DNA: TGTGCCAGCAGTGCGTCACTAGTCTCCTACGAGCAGTACTTC.

The chain carries TRBV6-6 and TRBJ2-1, with D unresolved. This CDR3 comprises 13 residues. CDR1 MNHNY and CDR2 SVGAGI come from the germline V gene (reference sequence). V lost 4 bases to trimming and J lost 8 bases, with 12 bases between them. CDR3 amino acids: CASSSSRVDEQFF. For the CDR3, the DNA is TGTGCCAGCAGTTCCAGTCGGGTCGATGAGCAGTTCTTC.

J is TRBJ2-5 and V is TRBV28; TRBD1 matches 10 bases. This CDR3 comprises 14 residues. From germline, CDR1 is MDHEN and CDR2 SYDVKM. Unmatched junction bases numbered 5, after V lost 6 bases and J lost 4 bases. CDR3 DNA: TGTGCCAGCAGCCGGAGACAGGGGGCAGAGACCCAGTACTTC. Translating it yields CASSRRQGAETQYF.

The V gene is TRBV28, the J gene TRBJ1-1; 11 positions agree with TRBD1. The CDR3 loop spans 16 amino acids. Per the germline V gene, CDR1 is MDHEN and CDR2 is SYDVKM. V lost 6 bases to trimming and J lost 3 bases; unmatched junction nucleotides: 9. The CDR3 nucleotides are TGTGCCAGCAGACAAGCCACGGGACAGGGGGACACTGAAGCTTTCTTT. Amino acids: CASRQATGQGDTEAFF.

V usage is TRBV5-1 and J usage is TRBJ2-1, with 7 bases identical to TRBD2. CDR1 is SGHRS and CDR2 is YFSETQ in the germline V gene. J gave up 2 bases and V 4 bases, and 6 bases lay outside the gene matches. The CDR3 loop spans 15 amino acids. CDR3 in DNA: TGCGCCAGCAGCGTCTCCGGGACTACCTACAATGAGCAGTTCTTC. It yields the protein CASSVSGTTYNEQFF.

The chain uses TRBV30 and TRBJ2-1; 14 bases line up with TRBD2. Germline V gene lookup returns CDR1 GTSNPN and CDR2 SVGIG (reference sequence). J gave up 7 bases and V 2 bases, and 4 bases lay outside the gene matches. The CDR3 contains 15 residues. CDR3 amino acids: CAWSIGLAGGNEQFF. The CDR3 DNA is TGTGCCTGGAGTATCGGACTAGCGGGGGGAAATGAGCAGTTCTTC.

The rearrangement links TRBV28 to TRBJ2-1; 9 positions match TRBD2. Germline CDR1 reads MDHEN; CDR2 reads SYDVKM. J gave up 4 bases and V 2 bases, and 12 bases lay outside the gene matches. The CDR3 length is 18 residues. The CDR3, as DNA: TGTGCCAGCAGTTTACACCGGGGCGGGGGGGCTTTTTACAATGAGCAGTTCTTC. Amino acids: CASSLHRGGGAFYNEQFF.

The chain recombines TRBV13 with TRBJ1-4, with TRBD1 identical over 7 bases. CDR3 length equals 15 residues. From germline, CDR1 is PRHDT and CDR2 FYEKMQ (reference sequence). V shed 0 bases and J 7 bases; nucleotides not matched to a gene: 5. CDR3 bases: TGTGCCAGCAGCTTAGGAGGGGGCTGGGGTGAAAAACTGTTTTTT. This translates into CASSLGGGWGEKLFF.

V and J are TRBV5-1 and TRBJ2-6, with D possibly matching TRBD1 (5 bases). Trimming cost V 4 bases and J 1 base, with 9 bases left between them. The germline V gene encodes CDR1 SGHRS and CDR2 YFSETQ. CDR3 size: 15 residues. The CDR3 reads CASSMDISGANVLTF. Here the CDR3 DNA reads TGCGCCAGCAGCATGGACATATCTGGGGCCAACGTCCTGACTTTC.

This clone has just one count. The chain joins TRBV5-1 to TRBJ2-7; weak D call: TRBD1 (5 bases). Germline V gene data show CDR1 as SGHRS and CDR2 as YFSETQ. The CDR3 length is 14 residues. V was pared by 0 bases and J by 6 bases, with 13 bases between. This CDR3 reads CASSLEDTSREQYF. The DNA for the CDR3 is TGCGCCAGCAGCTTGGAGGACACCTCCCGCGAGCAGTACTTC.

The rearrangement uses TRBV9 and TRBJ2-7, with 7 bases identical to TRBD1. Germline lookup yields CDR1 SGDLS and CDR2 YYNGEE. Losses at the gene ends were 3 bases for V and 0 bases for J; bases not matched to a gene: 6. This CDR3 is built from 15 residues. The chain's CDR3 is CASSAGTVSSYEQYF. CDR3 nucleotide sequence: TGTGCCAGCAGCGCCGGGACAGTAAGCTCCTACGAGCAGTACTTC. Supplemented by reference TRBV9 and TRBJ2-7, the full variable domain reads DSGVTQTPKHLITATGQRVTLRCSPRSGDLSVYWYQQSLDQGLQFLIQYYNGEERAKGNILERFSAQQFPDLHSELNLSSLELGDSALYFCASSAGTVSSYEQYFGPGTRLTVT.

The chain couples TRBV4-1 to TRBJ2-3; TRBD2 matches at 12 bases. CDR3 size: 18 residues. Germline loops: CDR1 MGHRA, CDR2 YSYEKL. V shed 4 bases and J 0 bases; nucleotides not matched to a gene: 8. The CDR3: CASSLVRGLAGSTDTQYF. CDR3 nucleotide sequence: TGCGCCAGCAGCCTGGTCCGTGGACTAGCGGGGAGCACAGATACGCAGTATTTT.

The chain carries TRBV19 and TRBJ1-6; 9 nucleotides match TRBD1. The germline CDR1 and CDR2 sequences are LNHDA and SQIVND (reference sequence). The J segment lost 8 bases and the V segment lost 6 bases, leaving 8 bases of the junction unmatched. The CDR3 contains 15 residues. The CDR3 spells CASSPRQGDYSPLHF. CDR3 sequence (DNA): TGTGCCAGTAGCCCTAGACAGGGGGATTATTCACCCCTCCACTTT. Based on the CDR3 plus reference TRBV19 and TRBJ1-6, the full variable domain is DGGITQSPKYLFRKEGQNVTLSCEQNLNHDAMYWYRQDPGQGLRLIYYSQIVNDFQKGDIAEGYSVSREKKESFPLTVTSAQKNPTAFYLCASSPRQGDYSPLHFGNGTRLTVT.

The chain couples TRBV11-3 to TRBJ2-2; 10 nucleotides line up with TRBD1. Germline V CDR1 and CDR2: SGHNT, YENEEA. This CDR3 spans 16 amino acids. V trimming: 2 bases; J trimming: 6 bases; junction bases outside the gene matches: 6. CDR3 residues: CASSLRGQGGAGELFF. The CDR3 DNA is TGTGCCAGCAGCTTACGTGGACAGGGGGGGGCCGGGGAGCTGTTTTTT.

The chain links TRBV5-1 to TRBJ2-3, with D unclear. Germline V gene data show CDR1 as SGHRS and CDR2 as YFSETQ. This CDR3 is 15 amino acids long. Trimming pared 4 bases from V and 2 bases from J, leaving 14 bases between. CDR3 in DNA: TGCGCCAGCAGCCCCTTCTTGTTCCCCACAGATACGCAGTATTTT. It translates to CASSPFLFPTDTQYF.

The chain combines TRBV20-1 with TRBJ1-2; the match to TRBD1 covers 8 bases. CDR3 size: 11 residues. CDR1 is DFQATT, CDR2 SNEGSKA, per germline (reference sequence). CDR3 sequence reads: CSVGTGYGYTF. The CDR3 nucleotides are TGCAGCGTCGGGACAGGCTATGGCTACACCTTC.

The chain couples TRBV9 to TRBJ1-2; 9 bases are a match to TRBD1. Germline CDR1 and CDR2: SGDLS and YYNGEE. V gave up 0 bases and J gave up 6 bases; unmatched junction bases: 3. This CDR3 region has 14 residues. This CDR3 is CASSVDRTGDGYTF. The CDR3 coding sequence is TGTGCCAGCAGCGTAGATAGGACAGGGGATGGCTACACCTTC.

This chain uses TRBV27 with TRBJ2-1; a possible D gene is TRBD2 (6 bases). CDR1 and CDR2 (germline): MNHEY, SMNVEV (reference sequence). V was clipped by 5 bases and J by 0 bases, with 14 bases between them. CDR3 length: 16 residues. CDR3 nucleotides: TGTGCCAGCAGTAGACCTACTAGCAGCTCCTACAATGAGCAGTTCTTC. As protein: CASSRPTSSSYNEQFF.

V is TRBV6-5 and J is TRBJ2-7; D remains ambiguous. The CDR3 sequence is 16 residues long. V was pared by 0 bases and J by 3 bases, with 15 bases between. The V gene's germline CDR1 is MNHEY and CDR2 SVGAGI. The CDR3 loop is CASSYSFSQPFYEQYF. In DNA form, the CDR3 reads TGTGCCAGCAGTTACTCTTTCTCACAGCCTTTCTACGAGCAGTACTTC.

This rearrangement joins TRBV5-1 to TRBJ2-2; 8 bases are a match to TRBD2. The CDR3 length is 13 residues. J gave up 5 bases and V 4 bases, and 1 base lay outside the gene matches. Germline V gives CDR1 SGHRS, CDR2 YFSETQ. CDR3 residues: CASSPSGTGELFF. CDR3 DNA sequence: TGCGCCAGCAGCCCTAGCGGGACCGGGGAGCTGTTTTTT.

This clone showed up just a few times. The chain couples TRBV11-2 to TRBJ1-2; D possibly corresponds to TRBD1 (6 bases). V lost 4 bases and J lost 4, with 10 bases in between. Germline V lookup: CDR1 SGHAT, CDR2 FQNNGV. This CDR3 comprises 13 residues. CDR3 protein: CASSSTGTYGYTF. For the CDR3, the DNA is TGTGCCAGCAGCTCCACAGGGACCTATGGCTACACCTTC.